The 7 T cell receptor beta chains below all came from one sample that was sequenced in a study of cytomegalovirus exposure and HLA in healthy donors. Using immunoSEQ multiplex PCR, the repertoire was profiled, and TCRdb retains in-frame clones only, with some absent. The data show some 130,000 clones, approximately 84% seen once. The sample comprised PBMCs. These receptors were taken from a young man in good health and CMV-seropositive.

V is TRBV29-1 and J is TRBJ2-1; 8 nucleotides agree with TRBD1. Germline loops: CDR1 SQVTM, CDR2 ANQGSEA. V shed 7 bases, J shed 3 bases, and the junction held 8 bases outside the gene matches. The CDR3 runs to 14 residues. The CDR3 sequence is CSASGGENYNEQFF. The CDR3 region has the DNA TGCAGCGCATCAGGGGGCGAAAACTACAATGAGCAGTTCTTC.

This clone is a singleton in its sample. The junction departs from the called germline gene at one end, perhaps through a read error. The chain is built from TRBV6-5 and TRBJ1-3; weak D call: TRBD1 (5 bases). The germline CDR1 and CDR2 sequences are MNHEY and SVGAGI. The CDR3 is 14 amino acids. The CDR3 protein is CASSASGEGPSSVF. CDR3 DNA: TGTGCCAGCAGCGCCTCGGGGGAAGGGCCCTCCTCTGTTTTT.

This rearrangement joins TRBV4-2 to TRBJ2-4, with 10 nucleotides matching TRBD1. The CDR3 contains 20 residues. Germline CDR1 is LGHNA and CDR2 is YNFKEQ. V gave up 4 bases and J gave up 8 bases; unmatched junction bases: 23. The CDR3 bases are TGTGCCAGCAGCCCAAGTGGATCAGGGGGAAGGACAGGGGGGTTGGACATTCAGTACTTC. As protein: CASSPSGSGGRTGGLDIQYF.

The table lists this clone with many counts. V is TRBV4-2 and J is TRBJ1-2, with D possibly matching TRBD1 (6 bases). The CDR3 sequence is 13 residues long. Trimming shortened V by 2 bases and J by 8 bases, and 12 bases separated the two germline ends. Germline loops: CDR1 LGHNA, CDR2 YNFKEQ. The CDR3 nucleotides read TGTGCCAGCAGCCAAACAGGGACGGGCGGCTACACCTTC. Amino acids: CASSQTGTGGYTF.

The chain links TRBV18 to TRBJ2-5; TRBD1 agrees at 8 bases. V lost 6 bases to trimming and J lost 5 bases; unmatched junction nucleotides: 8. The CDR3 loop spans 14 amino acids. CDR1 and CDR2 from the germline V gene are KGHSH and LQKENI. CDR3 DNA sequence: TGTGCCAGCTCGCAGGGCACAGGGGGTGAGACCCAGTACTTC. This encodes CASSQGTGGETQYF.

V is TRBV27 and J is TRBJ1-5; no clear D gene. In germline, CDR1 is MNHEY, CDR2 SMNVEV (reference sequence). Trimming took off 6 bases at V and 5 bases at J, with 17 bases between the two ends. This CDR3 has 15 residues. CDR3: CASRSYAGSHQPQHF. CDR3 DNA sequence: TGTGCCAGCAGGTCCTATGCAGGCAGCCATCAGCCCCAGCATTTT.

This chain uses TRBV9 with TRBJ2-1; TRBD2 matches 10 bases. Germline assignment: CDR1 SGDLS and CDR2 YYNGEE. The junction had 7 bases not matched to a gene; V was cut back by 4 bases and J by 0 bases. The CDR3 sequence is 17 residues long. CDR3 amino acids: CASSPELAGFSYNEQFF. DNA of the CDR3: TGTGCCAGCAGCCCCGAACTAGCGGGATTCTCCTACAATGAGCAGTTCTTC.